The source of this TCR beta chain is a study of shared clonotypes between healthy human individuals. About the study: Each donor had three CD4 naive, three CD4 memory, two CD8 naive and one CD8 memory plate.

Trimming at V came to 3 bases and at J to 1 base, leaving 3 bases not matched to a gene. The CDR3 spans 15 residues. The germline gives CDR1 LGHNA, CDR2 YSLEER. In the original analysis: As immunoSEQ supplied junction-only sequences (without quality scores), filtering differed. Sequenced by immunoSEQ multiplex PCR; TCRdb stores in-frame clones only, minus some. V and J calls and clone size are copied from that table; D and trimming were computed from the DNA. This sample has over 850,000 clones, with 78% found just once. V and J are TRBV4-3 and TRBJ2-7; 10 bases fit TRBD2. This receptor was obtained from a man between 18 and 29 years old in good health. Some clones in this sample may be carry-over from other donors' samples. Sequenced material: memory CD4+ T cells from PBMCs. Subset specified: CD45RA-negative fraction. The DNA for the CDR3 is TGCGCCAGCAGCCAGTTGACTAGCGGGTCCTACGAGCAGTACTTC. Its protein is CASSQLTSGSYEQYF.